The 26 T cell receptor beta chains presented below share a single source sample, sequenced in a study of blood T cells in healthy people across ages. Primers used in a second PCR of about 7 to 12 cycles were a sample-barcoded 5' primer and a J-beta primer mix. Each CDR3 protein is one row after TCRdb ran MiXCR on the 5' RACE reads. The repertoire holds hundreds of thousands of distinct CDR3 sequences, with over 40% as singletons. Sample: blood. These receptor sequences come from an elderly man in good health.

The sample holds one count of this clonotype. The rearrangement uses TRBV9 and TRBJ2-1, with unresolved D. V was cut by 2 bases and J by 6 bases, with 15 bases left in between. The germline CDR1 and CDR2 sequences are SGDLS and YYNGEE. The CDR3 loop spans 15 amino acids. The chain's CDR3 is CASSVLPRPANEQFF. The CDR3 nucleotides are TGTGCCAGCAGCGTTCTCCCCCGACCGGCCAATGAGCAGTTCTTC.

This chain connects TRBV7-2 to TRBJ2-7, with D perhaps matching TRBD1 (5 bases). Germline V gives CDR1 SGHTA, CDR2 FQGNSA. The length of the CDR3 is 15 residues. Trimming removed 3 bases from V and 4 bases from J, with 16 bases in between. The CDR3 here is CASSFGSRALYEQYF. CDR3 sequence (DNA): TGTGCCAGCAGCTTCGGTTCCAGGGCCCTGTACGAGCAGTACTTC.

This clonotype was recorded once. The chain links TRBV20-1 to TRBJ2-2, with TRBD1 matching 10 bases. The CDR3 has 14 amino acids. Germline V gene data show CDR1 as DFQATT and CDR2 as SNEGSKA (reference sequence). V lost 6 bases to trimming and J lost 4 bases; unmatched junction nucleotides: 5. The CDR3 coding sequence is TGCAGTGCCAGACAGGGGGCGCGCACCGGGGAGCTGTTTTTT. It yields the protein CSARQGARTGELFF.

The chain employs TRBV9 and TRBJ2-7; perhaps D is TRBD1 or TRBD2 (5 bases each). CDR1 SGDLS and CDR2 YYNGEE come from the germline V gene. With 2 bases removed from V and 5 bases from J, the gap between germline ends came to 17 bases. This CDR3 contains 15 residues. The CDR3 sequence is CASSVGDGRKDEQYF. The CDR3 coding sequence is TGTGCCAGCAGCGTTGGGGACGGCCGAAAGGACGAGCAGTACTTC.

As regards this clonotype: A much larger clone differs from this one at a single base, so this may be a read error. The chain links TRBV11-2 to TRBJ2-1, with unresolved D. CDR3 length: 13 amino acids. Trimming left V 5 bases short and J 13 bases short, with 18 bases between. Germline V gene lookup returns CDR1 SGHAT and CDR2 FQNNGV. The CDR3 protein is CASSRNVKETQFF. CDR3 coding DNA: TGTGCCAGCAGCCGAAACGTCAAGGAGACCCAGTTCTTC.

This clonotype was observed a single time. This sequence joins TRBV7-9 and TRBJ1-3; D not certain. This CDR3 comprises 13 residues. The V end lost 4 bases, the J end lost 7 bases, and 11 bases lay between the germline ends. Germline CDR1 reads SEHNR; CDR2 reads FQNEAQ (reference sequence). The CDR3 bases are TGTGCCAGCAGCTCTTCAGAACGGAACACCATATATTTT. It codes for CASSSSERNTIYF.

J is TRBJ2-5 and V is TRBV5-1; D is ambiguous. CDR3 size: 13 residues. Trimming pared 1 base from V and 4 bases from J, leaving 8 bases between. CDR1 is SGHRS, CDR2 YFSETQ, per germline. The CDR3 sequence: CASSLPRRETQYF. The CDR3 coding sequence is TGCGCCAGCAGCTTGCCCAGGAGAGAGACCCAGTACTTC.

The chain links TRBV6-1 to TRBJ2-1, with 10 nucleotides matching TRBD2. J gave up 2 bases and V 5 bases, and 15 bases lay outside the gene matches. Germline V gene lookup returns CDR1 MNHNS and CDR2 SASEGT. This CDR3 has 19 residues. The CDR3 coding sequence is TGTGCCAGCAGTCAAAATATTCCGGGACTAGCGCCTACCTACAATGAGCAGTTCTTC. Translation gives CASSQNIPGLAPTYNEQFF.

The chain uses TRBV19 and TRBJ2-1, with 10 bases lining up with TRBD2. CDR3 length: 17 residues. Germline CDR1 is LNHDA and CDR2 is SQIVND (reference sequence). V lost 4 bases and J lost 4; bases outside the gene matches: 10. The CDR3 here is CASSNPSGGLRYNEQFF. In DNA form, the CDR3 reads TGTGCCAGTAGTAATCCTAGCGGGGGCCTCCGATACAATGAGCAGTTCTTC.

This clonotype was found a few times. The V call is TRBV7-9, the J call TRBJ1-4; TRBD1 is a possible D gene (5 bases). The CDR3 has 17 residues. V lost 1 base to trimming and J lost 0 bases, with 12 bases between them. Germline values: CDR1 SEHNR, CDR2 FQNEAQ (reference sequence). The CDR3 protein is CASSLVSGSATNEKLFF. Written as DNA, the CDR3 is TGTGCCAGCAGCTTAGTATCAGGGAGCGCAACTAATGAAAAACTGTTTTTT.

This clonotype was picked up a small number of times. This chain links TRBV20-1 with TRBJ2-1, with D possibly TRBD2 on 5 matching bases. The germline V gene has CDR1 DFQATT and CDR2 SNEGSKA (reference sequence). The CDR3 spans 13 residues. V lost 2 bases and J 4 bases, leaving 9 bases between the germline ends. The CDR3 DNA is TGCAGTGCTAGACCGAGGGAATACAATGAGCAGTTCTTC. Protein: CSARPREYNEQFF.

The chain couples TRBV5-6 to TRBJ2-5; TRBD1 agrees at 8 bases. Near its end, the DNA agrees better with TRBJ2-7, so the J call may be wrong. This CDR3 has 16 residues. CDR1 SGHDT and CDR2 YYEEEE come from the germline V gene. CDR3 bases: TGTGCCAGCAGCTTGGAACAGGGGGTTGTTGGCTACGAGCAGTACTTC. It encodes CASSLEQGVVGYEQYF.

This clonotype was counted a few times. V is TRBV4-1 and J is TRBJ2-1; 10 bases fit TRBD1. The germline CDR1 and CDR2 sequences are MGHRA and YSYEKL. The CDR3 runs to 15 residues. The ends lost 6 bases at V and 12 bases at J; junction bases unmatched: 14. CDR3 sequence (DNA): TGCGCCAGCAGACTCGGACAGGGGGGGCGTGAGGGGCAGTTCTTC. Encoded protein: CASRLGQGGREGQFF.

Notes on this clonotype: A single base separates this from a much larger clone, so it may be a read error. This chain connects TRBV4-2 to TRBJ2-1, with D perhaps being TRBD1 or TRBD2 (5 bases each). Germline CDR1 LGHNA, CDR2 YNFKEQ. Trimming left V 1 base short and J 9 bases short, with 19 bases between. The CDR3 length is 16 residues. The CDR3 protein is CASSQGGKQRCGEQFF. The CDR3 nucleotides are TGTGCCAGCAGCCAAGGGGGGAAACAGAGGTGTGGTGAGCAGTTCTTC.

The rearrangement uses TRBV20-1 and TRBJ1-5; 7 bases line up with TRBD1. CDR3 size: 14 residues. CDR1 DFQATT and CDR2 SNEGSKA come from the germline V gene (reference sequence). Trimming removed 6 bases from V and 9 bases from J; junction bases left unmatched: 14. The CDR3 region is CSAETGTRLGPQHF. For the CDR3, the DNA is TGCAGTGCCGAGACAGGGACCCGGCTGGGGCCCCAGCATTTT.

As regards this clonotype: A much larger clonotype is one base distant, so this may be a read error. V and J are TRBV29-1 and TRBJ2-4; possible D gene TRBD2, 7 bases. Matching the DNA end better, TRBJ2-7 makes the J call doubtful. The CDR3 covers 14 residues. Per the germline V gene, CDR1 is SQVTM and CDR2 is ANQGSEA. DNA of the CDR3: TGCAGCGTTGGGGGGGGGCAGGGTACTTGCGAGCAGTACTTC. Protein product: CSVGGGQGTCEQYF.

The V gene is TRBV10-1, the J gene TRBJ1-3; D perhaps matches TRBD1 (6 bases). The CDR3 length is 16 residues. V gave up 4 bases and J gave up 0 bases, with 13 bases separating them. The V gene's germline CDR1 is WNHNN and CDR2 SYGVQD (reference sequence). The DNA for the CDR3 is TGCGCCAGCAGTGGAGCTTCAGGGGCCTCTGGAAACACCATATATTTT. Residues: CASSGASGASGNTIYF.

This clonotype is medium-sized in the sample. The chain is built from TRBV20-1 and TRBJ2-3, with 7 bases lining up with TRBD2. With V trimmed by 0 bases and J by 5 bases, 8 bases remained unmatched. This CDR3 is built from 15 residues. Germline CDR1 reads DFQATT; CDR2 reads SNEGSKA (reference sequence). The CDR3 reads CSARDLAGDIDTQYF. CDR3 nucleotides: TGCAGTGCTAGAGATCTCGCGGGAGACATAGATACGCAGTATTTT.

V gene TRBV27 combines with J gene TRBJ1-2; no clear D gene. In germline, CDR1 is MNHEY, CDR2 SMNVEV (reference sequence). Trimming stripped 4 bases from V and 2 bases from J, with 8 bases between. The length of the CDR3 is 13 residues. In DNA form, the CDR3 reads TGTGCCAGCAGTTCCCAGATAAACTATGGCTACACCTTC. This translates into CASSSQINYGYTF.

This clonotype was picked up a small number of times. The CDR3 DNA is TGCGCCAGCAGCTTGAGACTAGCCCCGAGCTCCTACGAGCAGTACTTC. Encoded protein: CASSLRLAPSSYEQYF. The chain uses TRBV4-3 and TRBJ2-7, with 7 bases that match TRBD2. The germline V gene encodes CDR1 LGHNA and CDR2 YSLEER. Trimming at V came to 5 bases and at J to 0 bases, leaving 10 bases not matched to a gene. There are 16 residues in the CDR3.

The genes are TRBV4-1 and TRBJ1-5; D uncertain. This CDR3 region has 15 residues. Germline V lookup: CDR1 MGHRA, CDR2 YSYEKL. The V end was cut by 1 base, the J end by 0 bases, with 7 bases between. The CDR3 DNA reads as TGCGCCAGCAGCCAAGGGGGTTATAGCAATCAGCCCCAGCATTTT. This translates into CASSQGGYSNQPQHF.

This clonotype turned up a few times. V usage is TRBV7-6 and J usage is TRBJ2-5, with D possibly TRBD2 on 6 matching bases. The CDR3 loop spans 17 amino acids. The germline V gene encodes CDR1 SGHVS and CDR2 FNYEAQ. The V and J ends lost 0 bases and 4 bases respectively, with 18 bases between them. This chain's CDR3 is CASSLAGTAPLGETQYF. The CDR3 DNA reads TGTGCCAGCAGCTTAGCGGGGACTGCGCCCCTGGGAGAGACCCAGTACTTC. Complete variable domain (other parts from reference TRBV7-6 and TRBJ2-5): GAGVSQSPRYKVTKRGQDVALRCDPISGHVSLYWYRQALGQGPEFLTYFNYEAQQDKSGLPNDRFSAERPEGSISTLTIQRTEQRDSAMYRCASSLAGTAPLGETQYFGPGTRLLVL.

The chain is built from TRBV10-3 and TRBJ2-1; 9 bases match TRBD2. V lost 3 bases to trimming and J lost 3 bases; unmatched junction nucleotides: 9. Germline CDR1 is ENHRY and CDR2 is SYGVKD. The CDR3 is 17 residues long. The CDR3 reads CAISEASGVTIYNEQFF. The CDR3 DNA is TGTGCCATCAGTGAAGCTAGCGGGGTGACCATCTACAATGAGCAGTTCTTC.

This clonotype was observed a single time. This chain links TRBV5-1 with TRBJ2-5; 10 bases fit TRBD2. This CDR3 is 16 amino acids long. V shed 0 bases, J shed 11 bases, and the junction held 13 bases outside the gene matches. Germline CDR1 and CDR2: SGHRS and YFSETQ. The CDR3 DNA is TGCGCCAGCAGCTTGGAGCGGGGGGGCTTTTACAATGAGCAGTACTTC. It yields the protein CASSLERGGFYNEQYF.

This clonotype was counted a few times. This sequence may be a read error, since a much larger clone differs from it by one base. The chain joins TRBV7-3 to TRBJ2-5, with D perhaps matching TRBD1 or TRBD2 (5 bases each). The J call may be wrong; the DNA end is better matched by TRBJ2-1. Germline values: CDR1 SGHTA, CDR2 FQGTGA. This CDR3 has 17 residues. CDR3 region: CASSRRSGEGIQETQFF. Here the CDR3 DNA reads TGTGCCAGCAGCCGACGGAGTGGCGAGGGGATCCAAGAGACCCAGTTCTTC.

This clonotype has just one count. The chain combines TRBV19 with TRBJ2-1; D possibly corresponds to TRBD1 (5 bases). The last part of the DNA fits TRBJ2-7 better; the J call may be wrong. CDR3 length: 13 amino acids. The V gene's germline CDR1 is LNHDA and CDR2 SQIVND (reference sequence). The DNA of the CDR3 is TGTGCCAGTAGTGCAGGGTCCTACAATGAGCAGTACTTC. Translated, it gives CASSAGSYNEQYF.